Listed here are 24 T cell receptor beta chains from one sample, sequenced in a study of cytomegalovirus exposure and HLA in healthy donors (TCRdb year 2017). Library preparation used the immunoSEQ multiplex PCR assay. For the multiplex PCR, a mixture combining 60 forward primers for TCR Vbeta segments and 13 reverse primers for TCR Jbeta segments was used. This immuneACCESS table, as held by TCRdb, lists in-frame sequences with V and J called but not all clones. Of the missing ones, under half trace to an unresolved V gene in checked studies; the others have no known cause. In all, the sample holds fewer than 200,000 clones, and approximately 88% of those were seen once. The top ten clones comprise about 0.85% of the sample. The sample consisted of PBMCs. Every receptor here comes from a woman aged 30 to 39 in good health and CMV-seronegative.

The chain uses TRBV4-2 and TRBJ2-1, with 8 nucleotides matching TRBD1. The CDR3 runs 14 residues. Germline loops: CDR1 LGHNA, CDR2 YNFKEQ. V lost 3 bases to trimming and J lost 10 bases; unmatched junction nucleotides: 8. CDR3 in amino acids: CASSQPGQVPEQFF. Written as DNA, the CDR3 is TGTGCCAGCAGCCAGCCGGGACAGGTACCCGAGCAGTTCTTC.

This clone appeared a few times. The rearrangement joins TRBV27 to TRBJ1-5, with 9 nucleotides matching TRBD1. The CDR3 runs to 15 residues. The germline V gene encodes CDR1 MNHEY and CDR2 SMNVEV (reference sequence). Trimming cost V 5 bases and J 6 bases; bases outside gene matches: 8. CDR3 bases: TGTGCCAGCAGTAGGACAGGGGAATTTCGTCAGCCCCAGCATTTT. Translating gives CASSRTGEFRQPQHF.

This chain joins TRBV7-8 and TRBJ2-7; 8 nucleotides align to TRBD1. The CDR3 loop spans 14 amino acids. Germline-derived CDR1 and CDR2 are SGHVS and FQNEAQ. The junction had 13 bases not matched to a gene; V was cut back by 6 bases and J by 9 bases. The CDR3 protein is CASSLSRTGGVQYF. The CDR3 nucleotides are TGTGCCAGCAGTCTATCCCGTACAGGGGGAGTGCAGTACTTC.

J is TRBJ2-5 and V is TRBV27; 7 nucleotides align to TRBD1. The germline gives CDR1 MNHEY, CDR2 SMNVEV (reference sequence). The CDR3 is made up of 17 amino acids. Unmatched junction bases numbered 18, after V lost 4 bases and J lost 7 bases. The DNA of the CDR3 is TGTGCCAGCAGTTCCACAACAAACCCGACAGGGTTGGGGACCCAGTACTTC. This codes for CASSSTTNPTGLGTQYF.

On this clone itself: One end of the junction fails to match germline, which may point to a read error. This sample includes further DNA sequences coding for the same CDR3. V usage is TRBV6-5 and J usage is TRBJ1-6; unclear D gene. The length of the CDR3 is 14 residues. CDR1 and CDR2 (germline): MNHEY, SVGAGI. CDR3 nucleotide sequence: TGTGCCAGCAGACGGAGCTCCTATAATTCCCCCCTCCACTTT. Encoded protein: CASRRSSYNSPLHF.

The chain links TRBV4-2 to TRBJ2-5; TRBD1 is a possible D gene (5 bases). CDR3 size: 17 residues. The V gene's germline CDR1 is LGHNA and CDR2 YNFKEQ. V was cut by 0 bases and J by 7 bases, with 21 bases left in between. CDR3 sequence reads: CASSQEAQGEERGTQYF. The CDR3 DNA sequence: TGTGCCAGCAGCCAAGAGGCTCAGGGCGAAGAGCGTGGGACCCAGTACTTC.

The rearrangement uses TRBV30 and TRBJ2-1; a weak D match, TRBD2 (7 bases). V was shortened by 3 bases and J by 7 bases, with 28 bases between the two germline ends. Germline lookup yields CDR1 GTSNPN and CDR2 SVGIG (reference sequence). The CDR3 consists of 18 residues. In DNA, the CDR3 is TGTGCCTGGAGCCTTCTCTTACCGGGACACCGGACTAGGAATGAGCAGTTCTTC. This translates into CAWSLLLPGHRTRNEQFF.

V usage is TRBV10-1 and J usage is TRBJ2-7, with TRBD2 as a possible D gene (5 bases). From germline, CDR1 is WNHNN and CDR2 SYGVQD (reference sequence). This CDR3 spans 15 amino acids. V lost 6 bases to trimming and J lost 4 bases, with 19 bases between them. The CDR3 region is CASSDPGSKQYEQYF. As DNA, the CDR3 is TGCGCCAGCAGCGACCCGGGATCCAAGCAGTACGAGCAGTACTTC.

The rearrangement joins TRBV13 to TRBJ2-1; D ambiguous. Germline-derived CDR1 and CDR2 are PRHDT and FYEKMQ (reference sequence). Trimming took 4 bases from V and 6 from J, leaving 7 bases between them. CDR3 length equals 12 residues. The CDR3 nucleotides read TGTGCCAGCAGCTATCCGGGCAATGAGCAGTTCTTC. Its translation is CASSYPGNEQFF.

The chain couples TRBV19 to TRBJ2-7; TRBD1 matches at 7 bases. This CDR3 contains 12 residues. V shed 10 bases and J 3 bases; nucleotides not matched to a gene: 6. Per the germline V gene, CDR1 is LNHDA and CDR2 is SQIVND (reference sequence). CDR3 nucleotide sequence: TGTGCCACTAGGGACAGCCTCTACGAGCAGTACTTC. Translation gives CATRDSLYEQYF.

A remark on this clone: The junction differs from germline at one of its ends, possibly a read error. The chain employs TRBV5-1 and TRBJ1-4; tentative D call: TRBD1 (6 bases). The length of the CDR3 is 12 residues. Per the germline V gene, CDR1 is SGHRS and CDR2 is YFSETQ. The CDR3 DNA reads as TGCGCCAGCAGCCTGGATGCAGGGGAACTGGTTTTT. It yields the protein CASSLDAGELVF.

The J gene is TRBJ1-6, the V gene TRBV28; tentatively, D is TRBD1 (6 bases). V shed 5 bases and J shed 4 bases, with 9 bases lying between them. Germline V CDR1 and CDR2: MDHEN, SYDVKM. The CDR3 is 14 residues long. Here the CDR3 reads CASSPRGYNSPLHF. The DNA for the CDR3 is TGTGCCAGCAGTCCCAGGGGATATAATTCACCCCTCCACTTT.

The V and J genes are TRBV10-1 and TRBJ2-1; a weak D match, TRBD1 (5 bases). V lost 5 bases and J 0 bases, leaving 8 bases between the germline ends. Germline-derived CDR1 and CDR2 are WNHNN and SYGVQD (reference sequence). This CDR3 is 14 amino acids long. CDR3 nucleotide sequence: TGCGCCAGCAGTCAAGACAGCTCCTACAATGAGCAGTTCTTC. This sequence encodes CASSQDSSYNEQFF.

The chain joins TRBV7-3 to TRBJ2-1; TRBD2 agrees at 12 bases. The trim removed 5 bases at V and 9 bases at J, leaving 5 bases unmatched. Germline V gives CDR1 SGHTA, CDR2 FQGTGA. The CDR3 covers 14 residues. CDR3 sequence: CASSLTSGSSEQFF. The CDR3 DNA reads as TGTGCCAGCAGCCTGACTAGCGGGAGCAGTGAGCAGTTCTTC.

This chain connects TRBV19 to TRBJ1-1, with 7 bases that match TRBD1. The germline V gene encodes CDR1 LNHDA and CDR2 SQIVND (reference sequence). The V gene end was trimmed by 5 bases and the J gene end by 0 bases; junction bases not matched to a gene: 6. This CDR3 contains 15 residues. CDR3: CASSSQTGLNTEAFF. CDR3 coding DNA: TGTGCCAGTAGTTCCCAGACAGGGTTGAACACTGAAGCTTTCTTT.

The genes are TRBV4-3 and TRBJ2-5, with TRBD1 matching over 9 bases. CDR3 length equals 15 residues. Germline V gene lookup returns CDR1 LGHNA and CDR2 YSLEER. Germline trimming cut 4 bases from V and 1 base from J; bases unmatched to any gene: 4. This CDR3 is CASSRGTGRQETQYF. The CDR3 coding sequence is TGCGCCAGCAGCCGTGGGACAGGGCGCCAAGAGACCCAGTACTTC.

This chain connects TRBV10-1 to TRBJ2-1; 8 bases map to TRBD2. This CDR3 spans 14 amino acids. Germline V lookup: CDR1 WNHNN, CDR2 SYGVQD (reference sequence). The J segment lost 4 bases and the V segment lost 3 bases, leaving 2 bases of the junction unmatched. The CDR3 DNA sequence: TGCGCCAGCAGTGACGGACTAGCTTACAATGAGCAGTTCTTC. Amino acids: CASSDGLAYNEQFF.

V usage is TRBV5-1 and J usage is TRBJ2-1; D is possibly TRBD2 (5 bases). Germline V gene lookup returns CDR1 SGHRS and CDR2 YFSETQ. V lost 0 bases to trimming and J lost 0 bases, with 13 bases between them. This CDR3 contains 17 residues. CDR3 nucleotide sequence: TGCGCCAGCAGCTTGGGGGGAGCCTCTTTCTCCTACAATGAGCAGTTCTTC. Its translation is CASSLGGASFSYNEQFF.

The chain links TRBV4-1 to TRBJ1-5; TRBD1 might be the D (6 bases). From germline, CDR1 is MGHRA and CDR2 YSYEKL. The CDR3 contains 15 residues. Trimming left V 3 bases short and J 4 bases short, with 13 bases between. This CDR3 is CASSHPGQLNQPQHF. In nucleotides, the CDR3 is TGCGCCAGCAGCCACCCCGGACAGCTTAATCAGCCCCAGCATTTT.

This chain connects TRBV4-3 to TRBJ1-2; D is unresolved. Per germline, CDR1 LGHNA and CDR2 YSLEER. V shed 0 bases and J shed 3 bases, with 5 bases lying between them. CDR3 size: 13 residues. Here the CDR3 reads CASSQDSYYGYTF. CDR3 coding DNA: TGCGCCAGCAGCCAAGATTCGTACTATGGCTACACCTTC.

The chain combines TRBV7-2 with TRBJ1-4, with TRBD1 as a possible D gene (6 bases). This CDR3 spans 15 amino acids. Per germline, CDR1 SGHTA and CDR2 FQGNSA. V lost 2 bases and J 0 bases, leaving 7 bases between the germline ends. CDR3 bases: TGTGCCAGCAGCTTACAGGGGTCAACTAATGAAAAACTGTTTTTT. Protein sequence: CASSLQGSTNEKLFF.

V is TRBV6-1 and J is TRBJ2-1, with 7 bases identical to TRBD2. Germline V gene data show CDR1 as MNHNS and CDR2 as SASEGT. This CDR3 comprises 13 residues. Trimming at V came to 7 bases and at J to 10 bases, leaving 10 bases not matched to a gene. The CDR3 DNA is TGTGCCAGCACTCTTGGCGGGAGTGGCGAGCAGTTCTTC. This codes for CASTLGGSGEQFF.

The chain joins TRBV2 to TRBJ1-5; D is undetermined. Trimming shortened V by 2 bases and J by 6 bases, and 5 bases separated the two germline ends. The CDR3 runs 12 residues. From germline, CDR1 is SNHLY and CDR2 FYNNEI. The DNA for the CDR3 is TGTGCCAGCAGTGAAACGGTTCAGCCCCAGCATTTT. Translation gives CASSETVQPQHF.

This CDR3 is CASSISQGSYEQYF. In DNA, the CDR3 is TGTGCCAGTAGTATTAGCCAGGGTTCCTACGAGCAGTACTTC. This chain connects TRBV19 to TRBJ2-7, with D possibly being TRBD1 (5 bases). The CDR3 is made up of 14 amino acids. Germline V gene lookup returns CDR1 LNHDA and CDR2 SQIVND (reference sequence). Trimming took off 3 bases at V and 1 base at J, with 10 bases between the two ends.